This T cell receptor (beta chain) is drawn from a study of cytomegalovirus exposure and HLA in healthy donors. This CDR3 has 16 amino acids. From germline, CDR1 is SGHDT and CDR2 YYEEEE. V was clipped by 4 bases and J by 2 bases, with 19 bases between them. Points on this clone: Its antigen is not known.

Broader study findings: Researchers reported from a later analysis that most CMV-associated TCR beta chains appeared HLA-restricted. Cytomegalovirus association was listed for 150 to 200 TCR beta chains.

Primers: 60 Vbeta forward and 13 Jbeta reverse. This table comes from immunoSEQ multiplex PCR, and its TCRdb copy is limited to in-frame clones, with some not included. The sample holds about 120,000 clones, roughly three fifths seen once. This receptor was taken from a woman aged 40 to 50 in good health and CMV-seropositive. Material: PBMCs. The rearrangement joins TRBV5-6 to TRBJ2-7, with D possibly being TRBD2 (5 bases). The CDR3 here is CASSLQTIARPYEQYF. DNA of the CDR3: TGTGCCAGCAGCCTGCAGACTATAGCTAGACCCTACGAGCAGTACTTC.